Sequencing of this T cell receptor (beta chain) was carried out in a study of T-cell memory formation after mild COVID-19. General study results and limits: Day 15 to 85 contracting clones showed balanced CD4/CD8; later expanders leaned CD4+.

Each CDR3 protein is one row after TCRdb ran MiXCR on the 5' RACE reads. The data hold fewer than 600,000 distinct CDR3 sequences, with roughly 21% observed a single time. About this clonotype itself: Its antigen remains unknown.

The sequencing sample was made of PBMCs or a T cell subset sorted from them (not recorded which). The sequence was obtained from an adult woman who had mild COVID-19 (a few samples of this study predate the infection). Cell type and time point are not known.

DNA for the CDR3: TGCGCCAGCAGTGCTCAACAGGGGAACGAGCAGTACTTC. Amino acids: CASSAQQGNEQYF. V is TRBV5-1 and J is TRBJ2-7, with 7 bases identical to TRBD1. Losses at the gene ends were 5 bases for V and 5 bases for J; bases not matched to a gene: 7. The CDR3 is 13 amino acids. Germline CDR1 SGHRS, CDR2 YFSETQ.